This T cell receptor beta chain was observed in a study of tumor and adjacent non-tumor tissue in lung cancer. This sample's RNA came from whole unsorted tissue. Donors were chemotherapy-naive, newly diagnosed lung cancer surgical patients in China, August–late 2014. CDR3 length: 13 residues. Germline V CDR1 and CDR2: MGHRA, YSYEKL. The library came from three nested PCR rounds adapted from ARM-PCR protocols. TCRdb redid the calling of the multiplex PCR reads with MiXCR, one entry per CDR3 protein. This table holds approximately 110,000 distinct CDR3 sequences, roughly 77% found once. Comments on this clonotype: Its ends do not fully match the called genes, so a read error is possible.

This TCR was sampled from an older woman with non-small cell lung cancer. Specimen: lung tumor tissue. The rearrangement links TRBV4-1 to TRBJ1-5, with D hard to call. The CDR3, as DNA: TGTGCCAGCGGCCAAAATAGCAATCAGCCCCAGCATTTT. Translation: CASGQNSNQPQHF.